One sample yielded the 18 T cell receptor beta chains listed below, sequenced in a study of control samples from healthy donors and cancer patients. TCRdb's copy holds only in-frame clones and misses some; the assay was immunoSEQ multiplex PCR. The sample has about 170,000 clones; around nine tenths are singletons. The material sequenced was blood. The receptors here all came from a man aged 30-40 years in good health.

This chain joins TRBV28 and TRBJ1-2; 8 nucleotides line up with TRBD1. The CDR3 totals 12 residues. Trimming at V came to 9 bases and at J to 8 bases, leaving 8 bases not matched to a gene. Germline V gene lookup returns CDR1 MDHEN and CDR2 SYDVKM. The DNA of the CDR3 is TGTGCCAGTATCGGACAGGGTGTAGGCTACACCTTC. Its translation is CASIGQGVGYTF.

CDR3 in DNA: TGTGCCAGCAGTGCGACAGGGGCGTCGAGCACCGGGGAGCTGTTTTTT. Its protein is CASSATGASSTGELFF. The gene calls are TRBV2 and TRBJ2-2, with TRBD1 matching 8 bases. With V trimmed by 4 bases and J by 4 bases, 8 bases remained unmatched. The CDR3 contains 16 residues. CDR1 SNHLY and CDR2 FYNNEI come from the germline V gene. The whole variable domain, remainder taken from reference TRBV2 and TRBJ2-2, is EPEVTQTPSHQVTQMGQEVILRCVPISNHLYFYWYRQILGQKVEFLVSFYNNEISEKSEIFDDQFSVERPDGSNFTLKIRSTKLEDSAMYFCASSATGASSTGELFFGEGSRLTVL.

The rearrangement links TRBV2 to TRBJ1-5; D remains unclear. The V end lost 4 bases, the J end lost 5 bases, and 9 bases lay between the germline ends. Germline V gives CDR1 SNHLY, CDR2 FYNNEI. The CDR3 extends over 13 amino acids. Here the CDR3 reads CASSGVLDQPQHF. For the CDR3, the DNA is TGTGCCAGCAGTGGGGTCCTTGATCAGCCCCAGCATTTT.

This chain uses TRBV6-6 with TRBJ2-7; no definite D call. Germline assignment: CDR1 MNHNY and CDR2 SVGAGI (reference sequence). This CDR3 has 11 amino acids. V was clipped by 4 bases and J by 9 bases, with 10 bases between them. CDR3 residues: CASSWPSGQYF. For the CDR3, the DNA is TGTGCCAGCAGTTGGCCCTCGGGGCAGTACTTC.

V is TRBV18 and J is TRBJ1-4; D uncertain. Trimming took off 0 bases at V and 7 bases at J, with 12 bases between the two ends. Germline loops: CDR1 KGHSH, CDR2 LQKENI. The CDR3 covers 15 residues. Here the CDR3 reads CASSPPQEFGEKLFF. As DNA, the CDR3 is TGTGCCAGCTCACCACCGCAGGAGTTTGGTGAAAAACTGTTTTTT.

This chain connects TRBV2 to TRBJ2-7; D gene unclear. In germline, CDR1 is SNHLY, CDR2 FYNNEI. The CDR3 has 13 residues. V shed 4 bases and J shed 0 bases, with 7 bases lying between them. The CDR3 reads CASSGQFSYEQYF. CDR3 in DNA: TGTGCCAGCAGTGGGCAGTTCTCCTACGAGCAGTACTTC.

In the case of this clone: This sample includes further DNA sequences coding for the same CDR3. This chain links TRBV28 with TRBJ1-5; 7 bases match TRBD1. The CDR3 length is 13 residues. Trimming at V came to 6 bases and at J to 7 bases, leaving 6 bases not matched to a gene. Germline CDR1 reads MDHEN; CDR2 reads SYDVKM. CDR3 nucleotide sequence: TGTGCCAGCAGGGAGGGGGCAGGGCAGCCCCAGCATTTT. Translation gives CASREGAGQPQHF.

The chain joins TRBV11-1 to TRBJ2-7, with TRBD1 identical over 7 bases. The V gene end was trimmed by 3 bases and the J gene end by 4 bases; junction bases not matched to a gene: 9. CDR3 length: 15 amino acids. Looked up from germline, CDR1 is SGHAT and CDR2 is FQDESV (reference sequence). The DNA for the CDR3 is TGTGCCAGCAGCTTTCCCAACAGGGGATCGTACGAGCAGTACTTC. Residues: CASSFPNRGSYEQYF.

V usage is TRBV18 and J usage is TRBJ1-5, with no clear D. The CDR3 is made up of 20 amino acids. With 0 bases removed from V and 0 bases from J, the gap between germline ends came to 21 bases. CDR1 is KGHSH and CDR2 is LQKENI in the germline V gene. CDR3 amino acids: CASSPPNSRIFPYSNQPQHF. CDR3 nucleotides: TGTGCCAGCTCACCACCCAACAGTCGGATTTTTCCTTATAGCAATCAGCCCCAGCATTTT.

The chain combines TRBV4-3 with TRBJ2-1; 8 bases map to TRBD1. Trimming removed 4 bases from V and 4 bases from J; junction bases left unmatched: 6. From germline, CDR1 is LGHNA and CDR2 YSLEER. CDR3 length: 15 residues. This chain's CDR3 is CASSLIQGGYNEQFF. CDR3 DNA: TGCGCCAGCAGCCTCATACAGGGGGGATACAATGAGCAGTTCTTC.

The chain uses TRBV10-3 and TRBJ1-3; tentative D call: TRBD1 (6 bases). Germline V gene data show CDR1 as ENHRY and CDR2 as SYGVKD. V shed 3 bases and J shed 1 base, with 7 bases lying between them. The CDR3 is 14 amino acids. The CDR3 nucleotides are TGTGCCATCAGTGAAGGGGGATCTGGAAACACCATATATTTT. Translation gives CAISEGGSGNTIYF.

The rearrangement joins TRBV27 to TRBJ1-6, with D possibly being TRBD1 (5 bases). V gave up 6 bases and J gave up 10 bases, with 13 bases separating them. The germline V gene has CDR1 MNHEY and CDR2 SMNVEV (reference sequence). CDR3 size: 13 residues. CDR3 bases: TGTGCCAGCAGCCACGGGGCAGGGTCACCCCTCCACTTT. As protein: CASSHGAGSPLHF.

This chain joins TRBV11-2 and TRBJ1-3, with D possibly TRBD1 on 6 matching bases. Germline V CDR1 and CDR2: SGHAT, FQNNGV. CDR3 length equals 14 residues. V gave up 4 bases and J gave up 4 bases, with 11 bases separating them. CDR3 DNA: TGTGCCAGCAGCTCTGGACAGACCGGAAACACCATATATTTT. Residues: CASSSGQTGNTIYF.

The chain is built from TRBV6-5 and TRBJ2-3; D uncertain. V was shortened by 7 bases and J by 4 bases, with 3 bases between the two germline ends. CDR1 is MNHEY and CDR2 is SVGAGI in the germline V gene. The CDR3 runs 10 residues. The CDR3 sequence is CASMADTQYF. The CDR3 DNA reads as TGTGCCAGCATGGCAGATACGCAGTATTTT.

The chain uses TRBV28 and TRBJ1-5; 7 bases are shared with TRBD1. From germline, CDR1 is MDHEN and CDR2 SYDVKM. This CDR3 contains 12 residues. Germline trimming cut 8 bases from V and 5 bases from J; bases unmatched to any gene: 3. CDR3 sequence (DNA): TGTGCCAGCGGACAGGTGGATCAGCCCCAGCATTTT. Its translation: CASGQVDQPQHF.

V usage is TRBV5-4 and J usage is TRBJ2-4; 10 nucleotides match TRBD1. The CDR3 extends over 18 amino acids. Germline-derived CDR1 and CDR2 are SGHNT and YYREEE (reference sequence). J gave up 2 bases and V 2 bases, and 10 bases lay outside the gene matches. The CDR3 sequence is CASSLTGTGDYTKNIQYF. Written as DNA, the CDR3 is TGTGCCAGCAGCTTAACCGGGACAGGGGATTATACCAAAAACATTCAGTACTTC. The complete variable domain, with remaining parts taken from reference TRBV5-4 and TRBJ2-4, reads ETGVTQSPTHLIKTRGQQVTLRCSSQSGHNTVSWYQQALGQGPQFIFQYYREEENGRGNFPPRFSGLQFPNYSSELNVNALELDDSALYLCASSLTGTGDYTKNIQYFGAGTRLSVL.

The rearrangement uses TRBV5-4 and TRBJ1-2, with a weak D call TRBD1 (6 bases). Germline assignment: CDR1 SGHNT and CDR2 YYREEE (reference sequence). This CDR3 comprises 18 residues. V was pared by 0 bases and J by 0 bases, with 18 bases between. CDR3 sequence: CASSLAKDSKPANYGYTF. In DNA form, the CDR3 reads TGTGCCAGCAGCTTGGCCAAGGACAGTAAGCCAGCTAACTATGGCTACACCTTC.

V usage is TRBV27 and J usage is TRBJ2-7; D may match TRBD1 or TRBD2 (6 bases each). CDR3 size: 14 residues. Germline CDR1 reads MNHEY; CDR2 reads SMNVEV (reference sequence). Deletions cut 3 bases from V and 11 bases from J, with 20 bases between. DNA of the CDR3: TGTGCCAGCAGTTTCTTAGGGGGGCCCGGCTTGGAGTACTTC. As protein: CASSFLGGPGLEYF.